This TCR beta chain was found in a study of CD8 T cells in Susac syndrome. In germline, CDR1 is SGHNT, CDR2 YYREEE (reference sequence). The CDR3 runs to 13 residues. With 2 bases removed from V and 3 bases from J, the gap between germline ends came to 8 bases. Random hexamers primed reverse transcription of roughly 0.45 to 1 ug RNA. TCRdb independently ran MiXCR on the immunoSEQ multiplex PCR reads; one entry per CDR3 protein. The sample shows just under 150,000 distinct CDR3 sequences, around 94% of them seen only once. This chain uses TRBV5-4 with TRBJ1-1; D gene unclear. The sequenced material came from CD4+ T cells from PBMCs. This receptor was taken from a human donor in good health. CDR3 nucleotides: TGTGCCAGCAGCTTTAATTGGGACACTGAAGCTTTCTTT. Its protein product is CASSFNWDTEAFF.